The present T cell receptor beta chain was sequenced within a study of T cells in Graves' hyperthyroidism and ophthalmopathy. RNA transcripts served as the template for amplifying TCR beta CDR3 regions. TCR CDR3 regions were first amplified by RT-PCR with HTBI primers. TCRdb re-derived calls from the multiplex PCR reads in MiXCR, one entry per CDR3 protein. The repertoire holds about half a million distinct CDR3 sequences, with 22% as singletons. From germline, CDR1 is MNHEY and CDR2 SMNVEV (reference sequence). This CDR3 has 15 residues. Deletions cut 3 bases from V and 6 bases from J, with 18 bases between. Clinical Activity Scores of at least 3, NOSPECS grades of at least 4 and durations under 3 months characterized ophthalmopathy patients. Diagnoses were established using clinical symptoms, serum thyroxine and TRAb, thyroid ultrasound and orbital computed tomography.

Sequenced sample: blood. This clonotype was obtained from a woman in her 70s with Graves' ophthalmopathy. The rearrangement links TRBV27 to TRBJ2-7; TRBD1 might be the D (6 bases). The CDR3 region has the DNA TGTGCCAGCAGTTTCACAGGGTTTATAGGTGCCGAGCAGTACTTC. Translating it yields CASSFTGFIGAEQYF.